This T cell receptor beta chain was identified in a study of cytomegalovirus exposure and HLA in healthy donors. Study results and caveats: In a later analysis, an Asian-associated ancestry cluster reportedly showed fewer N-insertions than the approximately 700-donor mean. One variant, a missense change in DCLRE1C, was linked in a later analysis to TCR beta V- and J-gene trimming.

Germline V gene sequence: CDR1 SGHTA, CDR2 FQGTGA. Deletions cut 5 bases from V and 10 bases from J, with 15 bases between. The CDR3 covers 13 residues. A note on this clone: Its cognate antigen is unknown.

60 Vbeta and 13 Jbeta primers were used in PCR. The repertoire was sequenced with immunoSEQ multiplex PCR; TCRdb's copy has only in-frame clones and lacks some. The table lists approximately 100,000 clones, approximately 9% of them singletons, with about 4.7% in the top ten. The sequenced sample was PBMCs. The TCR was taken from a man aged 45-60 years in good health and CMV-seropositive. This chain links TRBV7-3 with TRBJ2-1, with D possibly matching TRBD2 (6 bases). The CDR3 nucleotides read TGTGCCAGCAGCCTTACCTTTGGAGGGGAGCAGTTCTTC. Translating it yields CASSLTFGGEQFF.